Below, 12 T cell receptor beta chains from the same sample are listed, as sequenced in a study of blood T cell repertoires in COVID-19. Libraries were prepared by immunoSEQ multiplex PCR; TCRdb keeps only in-frame clonotypes and omits some of them. The sample has some 110,000 clones; around 80% are singletons. Source material: peripheral blood. These receptors all stem from a woman aged 55-75 years with acute or convalescent COVID-19.

The chain employs TRBV10-1 and TRBJ2-3; perhaps TRBD1 as D (6 bases). V was clipped by 0 bases and J by 2 bases, with 12 bases between them. Germline V lookup: CDR1 WNHNN, CDR2 SYGVQD (reference sequence). CDR3 size: 16 residues. CDR3 protein: CASSESSPGATDTQYF. CDR3 nucleotide sequence: TGCGCCAGCAGTGAGTCGTCCCCAGGGGCCACAGATACGCAGTATTTT.

The CDR3 region is CASRPYGLAEETQYF. The DNA for the CDR3 is TGTGCCAGCAGGCCCTACGGGCTAGCGGAAGAGACCCAGTACTTC. V and J are TRBV5-4 and TRBJ2-5; 7 bases are a match to TRBD2. With 5 bases clipped from V and 3 bases from J, the junction kept 10 bases outside the gene matches. Germline CDR1 reads SGHNT; CDR2 reads YYREEE (reference sequence). This CDR3 comprises 15 residues.

The chain carries TRBV2 and TRBJ1-1; 7 bases agree with TRBD1. Germline loops: CDR1 SNHLY, CDR2 FYNNEI. V lost 5 bases to trimming and J lost 3 bases; unmatched junction nucleotides: 3. This CDR3 is built from 13 residues. CDR3 loop: CASSFTGDTEAFF. In DNA form, the CDR3 reads TGTGCCAGCAGTTTTACAGGGGACACTGAAGCTTTCTTT. Together with reference TRBV2 and TRBJ1-1, the CDR3 gives the full variable domain: EPEVTQTPSHQVTQMGQEVILRCVPISNHLYFYWYRQILGQKVEFLVSFYNNEISEKSEIFDDQFSVERPDGSNFTLKIRSTKLEDSAMYFCASSFTGDTEAFFGQGTRLTVV.

V gene TRBV6-1 combines with J gene TRBJ1-6, with D possibly matching TRBD1 (5 bases). V was shortened by 0 bases and J by 3 bases, with 12 bases between the two germline ends. CDR3 size: 17 residues. CDR1 is MNHNS, CDR2 SASEGT, per germline. CDR3 DNA: TGTGCCAGCAGTGAAGCGCTGATGGACAACTATAATTCACCCCTCCACTTT. This codes for CASSEALMDNYNSPLHF.

The V gene is TRBV27, the J gene TRBJ2-1, with 10 bases aligning to TRBD2. CDR3 length: 16 amino acids. CDR1 MNHEY and CDR2 SMNVEV come from the germline V gene (reference sequence). V trimming: 2 bases; J trimming: 9 bases; junction bases outside the gene matches: 10. The CDR3, as DNA: TGTGCCAGCAGTTTAAGCGGAGCGGGAGGGCCTGTTGAGCAGTTCTTC. Protein: CASSLSGAGGPVEQFF.

This chain joins TRBV19 and TRBJ2-3; D perhaps matches TRBD2 (6 bases). Trimming cost V 5 bases and J 6 bases, with 9 bases left between them. Per the germline V gene, CDR1 is LNHDA and CDR2 is SQIVND (reference sequence). CDR3 length: 12 residues. Here the CDR3 reads CASSVGGDTQYF. The CDR3 coding sequence is TGTGCCAGTAGTGTGGGGGGTGATACGCAGTATTTT.

This chain connects TRBV3-1 (or the pseudogene TRBV3-2) to TRBJ2-6, with a tentative D call TRBD1 (6 bases). Germline V gene lookup returns CDR1 LGHDT and CDR2 YNNKEL (reference sequence). V lost 1 base to trimming and J lost 0 bases, with 13 bases between them. The CDR3 consists of 18 residues. The CDR3 DNA reads as TGTGCCAGCAGCCAAGCGGAACAGGGTCGCTCTGGGGCCAACGTCCTGACTTTC. Translation: CASSQAEQGRSGANVLTF.

The chain has TRBV2 and TRBJ2-7; D is uncertain. Germline V CDR1 and CDR2: SNHLY, FYNNEI. The CDR3 sequence is 12 residues long. V was shortened by 7 bases and J by 7 bases, with 14 bases between the two germline ends. The CDR3 loop is CASTLGRGEQYF. CDR3 bases: TGTGCCAGCACCCTAGGTCGTGGGGAGCAGTACTTC.

This chain connects TRBV12-3 or TRBV12-4 to TRBJ1-1; D gene unclear. V dropped 8 bases and J dropped 3 bases, with 10 bases sitting between them. This CDR3 is 12 amino acids long. CDR3 region: CASSRQYTEAFF. Here the CDR3 DNA reads TGTGCCAGCTCGAGGCAGTACACTGAAGCTTTCTTT.

The chain employs TRBV11-2 and TRBJ2-2, with D possibly matching TRBD1 (6 bases). Germline assignment: CDR1 SGHAT and CDR2 FQNNGV. The CDR3 has 15 residues. Trimming pared 0 bases from V and 8 bases from J, leaving 13 bases between. The CDR3 DNA is TGTGCCAGCAGCTTAGAAACGGACAGTCTAGGGGAGCTGTTTTTT. Its protein is CASSLETDSLGELFF. Looking up the rest from reference TRBV11-2 and TRBJ2-2 gives the full variable domain: EAGVAQSPRYKIIEKRQSVAFWCNPISGHATLYWYQQILGQGPKLLIQFQNNGVVDDSQLPKDRFSAERLKGVDSTLKIQPAKLEDSAVYLCASSLETDSLGELFFGEGSRLTVL.

CDR3 nucleotide sequence: TGTGCCAGCAGCCTTCGACAGGGGGCTGGCGTCACCGGGGAGCTGTTTTTT. As protein: CASSLRQGAGVTGELFF. The chain uses TRBV3-1 (or the pseudogene TRBV3-2) and TRBJ2-2; 10 bases agree with TRBD1. The germline gives CDR1 LGHDT, CDR2 YNNKEL (reference sequence). The length of the CDR3 is 17 residues. The V gene end was trimmed by 4 bases and the J gene end by 4 bases; junction bases not matched to a gene: 9.

The chain carries TRBV24-1 and TRBJ1-1; 9 bases match TRBD1. The germline V gene has CDR1 KGHDR and CDR2 SFDVKD. This CDR3 comprises 13 residues. The junction had 4 bases not matched to a gene; V was cut back by 7 bases and J by 5 bases. This CDR3 reads CATRRQGGTEAFF. The CDR3, as DNA: TGTGCCACCAGAAGACAGGGGGGGACTGAAGCTTTCTTT.